This TCR beta chain was recovered during a study of cytomegalovirus exposure and HLA in healthy donors. This CDR3 region has 13 residues. CDR1 and CDR2 from the germline V gene are LNHDA and SQIVND (reference sequence). J lost 3 bases, V lost 6 bases, and 1 base had no gene match. The study ran its PCR with 60 Vbeta and 13 Jbeta primers. Sequencing was performed with immunoSEQ multiplex PCR; in TCRdb, only in-frame clones are kept and a portion is missing. There are 200,000 to 250,000 clones in the sample; approximately 80% occur only once, and 15% to 19% lies in the top ten. The sample was PBMCs. The chain joins TRBV19 to TRBJ2-3, with 9 nucleotides matching TRBD2. This clonotype was sampled from a man aged 35-49 years in good health and CMV-seronegative. CDR3 protein: CASRAGGTDTQYF. Written as DNA, the CDR3 is TGTGCCAGTAGGGCGGGAGGGACAGATACGCAGTATTTT.